Listed here are 16 T cell receptor beta chains from one sample, sequenced in a study of beta chain features in type 1 diabetes. Findings and limits, study-wide: In every one of the four CD4+ subsets, TCRB CDR3s were moderately but significantly shorter in Type 1 diabetes patients.

Reverse transcription of all isolated RNA meant that expressed TCRB transcripts were sequenced. The assay was immunoSEQ multiplex PCR, and TCRdb's table has in-frame clones only and misses some. The sample yields 300,000 to 350,000 clones, approximately 9.7% seen once. Antigen specificity for these receptors is unknown. Sequencing used central memory CD4+ T cells from blood. These receptors were taken from a man aged 30 to 45 with type 1 diabetes.

The DNA for the CDR3 is TGTGCCAGTAGTATAGGCCTGAGGGAGACCCAGTACTTC. It translates to CASSIGLRETQYF. The chain is built from TRBV19 and TRBJ2-5, with unresolved D. Germline CDR1 LNHDA, CDR2 SQIVND (reference sequence). This CDR3 has 13 amino acids. V lost 1 base and J 5 bases, leaving 8 bases between the germline ends. Based on the CDR3 plus reference TRBV19 and TRBJ2-5, the full variable domain is DGGITQSPKYLFRKEGQNVTLSCEQNLNHDAMYWYRQDPGQGLRLIYYSQIVNDFQKGDIAEGYSVSREKKESFPLTVTSAQKNPTAFYLCASSIGLRETQYFGPGTRLLVL.

V usage is TRBV2 and J usage is TRBJ2-2, with 7 bases identical to TRBD1. Germline V CDR1 and CDR2: SNHLY, FYNNEI. The CDR3 totals 15 residues. V lost 5 bases and J lost 4; bases outside the gene matches: 7. The DNA of the CDR3 is TGTGCCAGCAGTAAGGGGCAGGGGGTCACCGGGGAGCTGTTTTTT. Its translation is CASSKGQGVTGELFF.

Only a few counts were recorded for this clone. The rearrangement joins TRBV29-1 to TRBJ2-7, with D unresolved. The CDR3 consists of 12 residues. CDR1 and CDR2 from the germline V gene are SQVTM and ANQGSEA. V lost 7 bases, J lost 4 bases, and 14 bases lay in between. In DNA form, the CDR3 reads TGCAGCGCTTACACCCAGAATTACGAGCAGTACTTC. Encoded protein: CSAYTQNYEQYF.

This clone has a handful of counts. The chain links TRBV28 to TRBJ2-1, with D hard to call. Trimming shortened V by 2 bases and J by 5 bases, and 16 bases separated the two germline ends. The CDR3 is made up of 16 amino acids. Germline V gene data show CDR1 as MDHEN and CDR2 as SYDVKM. CDR3 protein: CASSLPHKGSHNEQFF. In DNA, the CDR3 is TGTGCCAGCAGTTTACCGCACAAAGGTAGCCACAATGAGCAGTTCTTC.

This clone was counted between two and nine times. The CDR3 spells CASAQGKGNSPLHF. The CDR3 DNA reads TGTGCCAGCGCCCAGGGGAAGGGTAATTCACCCCTCCACTTT. The chain joins TRBV6-5 to TRBJ1-6; a possible D gene is TRBD1 (6 bases). This CDR3 is 14 amino acids long. The germline V gene has CDR1 MNHEY and CDR2 SVGAGI. V lost 8 bases and J 6 bases, leaving 14 bases between the germline ends.

The chain employs TRBV5-1 and TRBJ1-4; no firm D call. The CDR3 totals 13 residues. Germline CDR1 is SGHRS and CDR2 is YFSETQ. Trimming left V 2 bases short and J 8 bases short, with 10 bases between. CDR3 nucleotides: TGCGCCAGCAGCTTCGCCGGCGGGGAAAAACTGTTTTTT. Translated: CASSFAGGEKLFF.

This clone turned up a few times. The V call is TRBV19, the J call TRBJ1-1, with D possibly TRBD1 on 5 matching bases. From germline, CDR1 is LNHDA and CDR2 SQIVND (reference sequence). CDR3 length equals 16 residues. V lost 2 bases and J 0 bases, leaving 13 bases between the germline ends. CDR3 loop: CASSISGRGMNTEAFF. CDR3 sequence (DNA): TGTGCCAGTAGTATATCAGGGCGAGGGATGAACACTGAAGCTTTCTTT.

Comment on this clone: Other DNA sequences in the sample encode the same CDR3. The V call is TRBV10-3, the J call TRBJ1-5, with D perhaps matching TRBD1 (5 bases). Germline CDR1 and CDR2: ENHRY and SYGVKD. The CDR3 has 14 amino acids. Trimming stripped 6 bases from V and 0 bases from J, with 9 bases between. This CDR3 reads CAISEGFSNQPQHF. CDR3 in DNA: TGTGCCATCAGCGAGGGGTTTAGCAATCAGCCCCAGCATTTT.

V gene TRBV5-1 combines with J gene TRBJ1-4; 8 nucleotides match TRBD1. Losses at the gene ends were 4 bases for V and 3 bases for J; bases not matched to a gene: 5. This CDR3 spans 15 amino acids. CDR1 is SGHRS, CDR2 YFSETQ, per germline. In nucleotides, the CDR3 is TGCGCCAGCAGCAATGGACAGGGTCCTAATGAAAAACTGTTTTTT. It codes for CASSNGQGPNEKLFF. Full variable domain (rest looked up from reference TRBV5-1 and TRBJ1-4): KAGVTQTPRYLIKTRGQQVTLSCSPISGHRSVSWYQQTPGQGLQFLFEYFSETQRNKGNFPGRFSGRQFSNSRSEMNVSTLELGDSALYLCASSNGQGPNEKLFFGSGTQLSVL.

The V and J genes are TRBV9 and TRBJ1-1; D not certain. The V end was cut by 1 base, the J end by 0 bases, with 4 bases between. This CDR3 is built from 13 residues. Germline assignment: CDR1 SGDLS and CDR2 YYNGEE. The chain's CDR3 is CASSVLMNTEAFF. CDR3 nucleotides: TGTGCCAGCAGCGTATTGATGAACACTGAAGCTTTCTTT.

This clone was seen more than once but under ten times. The chain is built from TRBV2 and TRBJ1-6; 8 bases match TRBD1. The CDR3 is 14 amino acids. Germline V gene sequence: CDR1 SNHLY, CDR2 FYNNEI. The V segment lost 6 bases and the J segment 9 bases; nucleotides outside the gene matches: 7. CDR3 bases: TGTGCCAGCAGGACAGGGGAAGGGGGTTCACCCCTCCACTTT. Its translation: CASRTGEGGSPLHF.

This chain connects TRBV7-2 to TRBJ2-5; 7 nucleotides agree with TRBD1. The CDR3 consists of 15 residues. Per germline, CDR1 SGHTA and CDR2 FQGNSA. J lost 1 base, V lost 3 bases, and 5 bases had no gene match. CDR3 sequence reads: CASSFSGTVQETQYF. As DNA, the CDR3 is TGTGCCAGCAGCTTTTCCGGGACAGTCCAAGAGACCCAGTACTTC.

This clone was observed many times. V usage is TRBV7-2 and J usage is TRBJ1-4; D is unresolved. The V and J ends lost 5 bases and 8 bases respectively, with 12 bases between them. The CDR3 is 13 residues long. Per germline, CDR1 SGHTA and CDR2 FQGNSA. For the CDR3, the DNA is TGTGCCAGCAGCCCCCGGCAAGCAGAAAAACTGTTTTTT. Its translation: CASSPRQAEKLFF. The full variable domain, with the rest looked up from reference TRBV7-2 and TRBJ1-4, is GAGVSQSPSNKVTEKGKDVELRCDPISGHTALYWYRQSLGQGLEFLIYFQGNSAPDKSGLPSDRFSAERTGGSVSTLTIQRTQQEDSAVYLCASSPRQAEKLFFGSGTQLSVL.

The chain joins TRBV28 to TRBJ2-3, with TRBD1 matching 8 bases. The germline V gene encodes CDR1 MDHEN and CDR2 SYDVKM. V shed 6 bases, J shed 6 bases, and the junction held 8 bases outside the gene matches. The CDR3 is 14 residues long. The CDR3 region is CASRTRQGPDTQYF. The CDR3 DNA reads TGTGCCAGCAGAACAAGACAGGGGCCCGATACGCAGTATTTT.

This clone came up a few times. J is TRBJ1-1 and V is TRBV5-1; D is possibly TRBD1 (6 bases). The germline gives CDR1 SGHRS, CDR2 YFSETQ. Trimming removed 2 bases at V and 4 bases at J, with 12 bases between. The CDR3 runs 14 residues. The CDR3 nucleotides read TGCGCCAGCAGCTTCAGGGGTCTTGGCACTGAAGCTTTCTTT. Protein product: CASSFRGLGTEAFF.

This clone was observed a handful of times. CDR3: CASTRSGFRGYTF. In DNA form, the CDR3 reads TGTGCCAGCACTCGATCAGGGTTTCGTGGCTACACCTTC. The chain has TRBV28 and TRBJ1-2; the D gene is possibly TRBD1 (5 bases). The germline gives CDR1 MDHEN, CDR2 SYDVKM. The CDR3 runs to 13 residues. V gave up 7 bases and J gave up 7 bases, with 16 bases separating them.